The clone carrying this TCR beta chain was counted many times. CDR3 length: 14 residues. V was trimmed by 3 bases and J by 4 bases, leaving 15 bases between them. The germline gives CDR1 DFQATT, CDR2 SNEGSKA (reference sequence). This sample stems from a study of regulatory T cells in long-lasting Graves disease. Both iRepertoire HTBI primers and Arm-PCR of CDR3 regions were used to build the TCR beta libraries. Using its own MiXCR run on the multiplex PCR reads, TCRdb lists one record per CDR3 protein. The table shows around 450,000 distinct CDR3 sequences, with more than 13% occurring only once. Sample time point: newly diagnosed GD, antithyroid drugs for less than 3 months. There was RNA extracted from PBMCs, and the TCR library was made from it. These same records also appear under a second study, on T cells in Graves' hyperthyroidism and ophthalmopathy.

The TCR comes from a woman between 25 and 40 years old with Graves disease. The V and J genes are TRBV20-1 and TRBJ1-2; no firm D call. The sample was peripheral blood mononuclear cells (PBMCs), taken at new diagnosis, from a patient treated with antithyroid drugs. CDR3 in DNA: TGCAGTGCTAGCCCCAGGCGCCCCCTCTATGGCTACACCTTC. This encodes CSASPRRPLYGYTF.